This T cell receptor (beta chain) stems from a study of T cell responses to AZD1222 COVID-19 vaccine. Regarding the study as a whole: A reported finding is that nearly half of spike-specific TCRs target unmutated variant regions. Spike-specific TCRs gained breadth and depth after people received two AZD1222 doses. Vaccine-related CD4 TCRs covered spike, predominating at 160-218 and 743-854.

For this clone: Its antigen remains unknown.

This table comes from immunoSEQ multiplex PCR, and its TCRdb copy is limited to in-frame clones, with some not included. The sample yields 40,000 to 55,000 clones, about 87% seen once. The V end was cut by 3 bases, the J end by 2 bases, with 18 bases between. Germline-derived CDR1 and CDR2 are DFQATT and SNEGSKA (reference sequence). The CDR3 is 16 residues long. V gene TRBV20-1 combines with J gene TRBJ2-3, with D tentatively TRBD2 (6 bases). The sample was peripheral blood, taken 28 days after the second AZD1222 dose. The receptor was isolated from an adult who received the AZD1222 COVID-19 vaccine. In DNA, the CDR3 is TGCAGTGCTAGTGGGAGGCAGGGCCCAAACACAGATACGCAGTATTTT. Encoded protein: CSASGRQGPNTDTQYF.